This T cell receptor beta chain was documented in a study of T cell responses to AZD1222 COVID-19 vaccine. Germline lookup yields CDR1 SGHTA and CDR2 FQGNSA. The CDR3 consists of 13 residues. Trimming left V 5 bases short and J 1 base short, with 8 bases between. Study-wide results and limits: Nearly half of spike-specific TCRs reportedly target variant regions that are unmutated in the B.1.351 and B.1.1.7 variants.

TCRdb keeps only in-frame clones here, not all; method: immunoSEQ multiplex PCR. The sample holds 94,000 or so clones, 85% to 90% seen once. Points on this clone: Its target is unknown.

The specimen comprised peripheral blood, sampled on day 0 of AZD1222 vaccination. The TCR originated in an adult in good health. The chain links TRBV7-2 to TRBJ2-5, with D hard to call. The CDR3 DNA follows: TGTGCCAGCAGCCCAACGGTCCAAGAGACCCAGTACTTC. This sequence encodes CASSPTVQETQYF.